A selection of T cell receptor beta chains follows, all from one sample in a study of CD8+ T cells in alopecia areata. The repertoire was sequenced with immunoSEQ multiplex PCR; TCRdb's copy has only in-frame clones and lacks some. The top ten clones hold 15% of a sample with 140,000 to 150,000 clones, 54% of them seen once. The sample was CD8+ T cells sorted from blood, taken at week 4, from a patient treated with tofacitinib. The receptor set was obtained from a human donor with alopecia areata. CDR3s include the opening cysteine and the closing phenylalanine or tryptophan. Fields, in order: D gene, V gene, J gene, clone size, CDR3 length, CDR3 DNA, CDR3 protein. The D gene is left open where the match is weak. Expanded clones get a size class; other rows say once, few or many, or leave the size out.

D gene: TRBD2; V gene: TRBV13; J gene: TRBJ2-2; clone size: -; CDR3 length: 16; CDR3 DNA: TGTGCCAGCAGCTCACCCAGCGGGGGGCCGACCGGGGAGCTGTTTTTT; CDR3 protein: CASSSPSGGPTGELFF
D gene: TRBD1; V gene: TRBV29-1; J gene: TRBJ1-1; clone size: few; CDR3 length: 14; CDR3 DNA: TGCAGCGTCAGGGGGCTTACCAAGAACACTGAAGCTTTCTTT; CDR3 protein: CSVRGLTKNTEAFF
D gene: -; V gene: TRBV4-1; J gene: TRBJ1-2; clone size: few; CDR3 length: 15; CDR3 DNA: TGCGCCAGCAGCCAAGGGACACAGACTAACTATGGCTACACCTTC; CDR3 protein: CASSQGTQTNYGYTF
D gene: -; V gene: TRBV25-1; J gene: TRBJ1-3; clone size: -; CDR3 length: 12; CDR3 DNA: TGTGCCAGCATCGGACCTGGAAACACCATATATTTT; CDR3 protein: CASIGPGNTIYF
D gene: -; V gene: TRBV19; J gene: TRBJ1-1; clone size: once; CDR3 length: 13; CDR3 DNA: TGTGCCAGTAGTGGAGGTGAGAACACTGAAGCTTTCTTT; CDR3 protein: CASSGGENTEAFF
D gene: -; V gene: TRBV4-1; J gene: TRBJ1-2; clone size: few; CDR3 length: 14; CDR3 DNA: TGCGCCAGCAGCCAAGATGGGTTTAAGGATGGCTACACCTTC; CDR3 protein: CASSQDGFKDGYTF
D gene: TRBD2; V gene: TRBV27; J gene: TRBJ2-1; clone size: -; CDR3 length: 13; CDR3 DNA: TGTGCCAGCAGCCCCGGGAGGGCCCATGAGCAGTTCTTC; CDR3 protein: CASSPGRAHEQFF
D gene: -; V gene: TRBV7-8; J gene: TRBJ1-1; clone size: few; CDR3 length: 13; CDR3 DNA: TGTGCCAGCAGCCCGGGACAGAACACTGAAGCTTTCTTT; CDR3 protein: CASSPGQNTEAFF
D gene: -; V gene: TRBV27; J gene: TRBJ2-3; clone size: -; CDR3 length: 13; CDR3 DNA: TGTGCCAGCAGTTTATTCGGCACAGATACGCAGTATTTT; CDR3 protein: CASSLFGTDTQYF
D gene: TRBD1; V gene: TRBV11-2; J gene: TRBJ2-2; clone size: -; CDR3 length: 16; CDR3 DNA: TGTGCCAGCAGCTGGGGACAGGGGGAAGAAGCCGGGGAGCTGTTTTTT; CDR3 protein: CASSWGQGEEAGELFF
D gene: TRBD1; V gene: TRBV29-1; J gene: TRBJ1-1; clone size: -; CDR3 length: 11; CDR3 DNA: TGCAGCGTTCTGGACAGGGCTCAAGCTTTCTTT; CDR3 protein: CSVLDRAQAFF
D gene: TRBD1; V gene: TRBV27; J gene: TRBJ1-1; clone size: -; CDR3 length: 14; CDR3 DNA: TGTGCCAGCAGTTCGGGGACAGGGAACACTGAAGCTTTCTTT; CDR3 protein: CASSSGTGNTEAFF
D gene: -; V gene: TRBV7-9; J gene: TRBJ1-1; clone size: -; CDR3 length: 13; CDR3 DNA: TGTGCCAGCACCTCGGTGGGAAGCACTGAAGCTTTCTTT; CDR3 protein: CASTSVGSTEAFF
D gene: -; V gene: TRBV10-3; J gene: TRBJ1-5; clone size: -; CDR3 length: 12; CDR3 DNA: TGTGCCAAATACCGTAAAGATCAGCCCCAGCATTTT; CDR3 protein: CAKYRKDQPQHF
D gene: -; V gene: TRBV13; J gene: TRBJ2-5; clone size: -; CDR3 length: 15; CDR3 DNA: TGTGCCAGCAGCTTAGGAGGCTCTAACCAAGAGACCCAGTACTTC; CDR3 protein: CASSLGGSNQETQYF
D gene: -; V gene: TRBV27; J gene: TRBJ1-1; clone size: -; CDR3 length: 14; CDR3 DNA: TGTGCCAGCAGTTTAAGGCGGCCGAGCACTGAAGCTTTCTTT; CDR3 protein: CASSLRRPSTEAFF
D gene: -; V gene: TRBV5-6; J gene: TRBJ2-7; clone size: few; CDR3 length: 14; CDR3 DNA: TGTGCCAGCAGCGATTGGACAGATATCTACGAGCAGTACTTC; CDR3 protein: CASSDWTDIYEQYF
D gene: -; V gene: TRBV27; J gene: TRBJ1-5; clone size: -; CDR3 length: 14; CDR3 DNA: TGTGCCAGCAGTTTAGGTCCGGGTGGTCAGCCCCAGCATTTT; CDR3 protein: CASSLGPGGQPQHF
D gene: TRBD1; V gene: TRBV9; J gene: TRBJ1-5; clone size: -; CDR3 length: 15; CDR3 DNA: TGTGCCAGCAGCGCCTGGGACAGCCTAAATCAGCCCCAGCATTTT; CDR3 protein: CASSAWDSLNQPQHF
D gene: TRBD2; V gene: TRBV27; J gene: TRBJ2-1; clone size: -; CDR3 length: 14; CDR3 DNA: TGTGCCAGCAGTTTAGCGGGGGTAGGCAATGAGCAGTTCTTC; CDR3 protein: CASSLAGVGNEQFF